The present TCR beta chain was sequenced within a study of CD8+CD57+ T cells in acquired aplastic anemia. Genomic DNA templated the TCR beta VDJ and CDR3 profiling. Via MiXCR, TCRdb re-called the reads, giving one row per CDR3 protein. Of roughly 40,000 distinct CDR3 sequences in the sample, about 70% were seen once. The germline V gene encodes CDR1 SQVTM and CDR2 ANQGSEA. V shed 7 bases and J shed 0 bases, with 10 bases lying between them. The CDR3 contains 12 residues. The sequenced material came from sorted CD4+, CD8+, or CD8+CD57+ T cells (not recorded which) from PBMCs. This chain connects TRBV29-1 to TRBJ2-7, with D possibly being TRBD1 (5 bases). This TCR came from a human donor in good health, serving as a control. DNA for the CDR3: TGCAGCGGAGGACACGGCTCCTACGAGCAGTACTTC. Protein product: CSGGHGSYEQYF.